Listed here are 15 T cell receptor beta chains from one sample, sequenced in a study of blood T cell repertoires in COVID-19. The assay was immunoSEQ multiplex PCR, and TCRdb's table has in-frame clones only and misses some. The profile covers 200,000 to 250,000 clones, with about 88% appearing a single time and 15% to 20% taken by the ten largest. The sequenced sample consisted of peripheral blood. The source of these receptors is a man aged 50 or older with COVID-19, enrolled during active disease.

The rearrangement uses TRBV7-8 and TRBJ1-2, with a tentative D call TRBD1 (6 bases). CDR3 size: 13 residues. Between the trimmed V and J ends, which lost 1 base and 6 bases, there was a span of 9 bases. The germline V gene has CDR1 SGHVS and CDR2 FQNEAQ. The CDR3: CASSLGAGDGYTF. CDR3 DNA sequence: TGTGCCAGCAGCTTAGGGGCAGGGGATGGCTACACCTTC.

This chain joins TRBV9 and TRBJ2-3, with 7 bases that match TRBD1. With V trimmed by 4 bases and J by 4 bases, 9 bases remained unmatched. The V gene's germline CDR1 is SGDLS and CDR2 YYNGEE. The CDR3 length is 15 residues. The CDR3 loop is CASSLRQGRSDTQYF. CDR3 DNA: TGTGCCAGCAGCTTAAGACAGGGCAGGTCAGATACGCAGTATTTT.

The chain has TRBV11-2 and TRBJ1-2; 10 positions agree with TRBD1. This CDR3 comprises 17 residues. After removal of 0 bases from V and 6 bases from J, the junction contained 10 bases not matched to a gene. Germline V gene lookup returns CDR1 SGHAT and CDR2 FQNNGV. The CDR3 spells CASSLDPWDRGSDGYTF. The CDR3 nucleotides read TGTGCCAGCAGCTTAGATCCCTGGGACAGGGGTAGCGATGGCTACACCTTC. The full variable domain, rest sourced from reference TRBV11-2 and TRBJ1-2, is EAGVAQSPRYKIIEKRQSVAFWCNPISGHATLYWYQQILGQGPKLLIQFQNNGVVDDSQLPKDRFSAERLKGVDSTLKIQPAKLEDSAVYLCASSLDPWDRGSDGYTFGSGTRLTVV.

The V and J genes are TRBV23-1 and TRBJ2-7, with a tentative D call TRBD2 (5 bases). TRBV23-1 is sorted into the ORF group, with uncertain function. V lost 2 bases, J lost 5 bases, and 19 bases lay in between. This CDR3 has 16 amino acids. CDR3 region: CASSQPLGGRVHEQYF. In DNA form, the CDR3 reads TGCGCCAGCAGTCAACCCTTAGGAGGTCGGGTGCACGAGCAGTACTTC.

This chain links TRBV30 with TRBJ2-7; no clear D gene. The CDR3 runs to 11 residues. Germline V lookup: CDR1 GTSNPN, CDR2 SVGIG (reference sequence). V was cut by 4 bases and J by 3 bases, with 7 bases left in between. This chain's CDR3 is CAWTGHYEQYF. The CDR3 DNA sequence: TGTGCCTGGACAGGCCACTACGAGCAGTACTTC.

The chain combines TRBV4-3 with TRBJ1-3; maybe TRBD1 (5 bases). V lost 3 bases and J 4 bases, leaving 16 bases between the germline ends. This CDR3 spans 16 amino acids. CDR1 is LGHNA, CDR2 YSLEER, per germline. The CDR3 nucleotides are TGCGCCAGCAGCCATACCGGGACTTACGTCGGAAACACCATATATTTT. As protein: CASSHTGTYVGNTIYF.

The rearrangement uses TRBV28 and TRBJ1-2, with 10 bases fitting TRBD1. The CDR3 is 17 amino acids. In germline, CDR1 is MDHEN, CDR2 SYDVKM. With V trimmed by 2 bases and J by 4 bases, 10 bases remained unmatched. CDR3 in amino acids: CASSLSHTGDRGYGYTF. The CDR3 DNA is TGTGCCAGCAGTTTAAGTCACACCGGGGACAGGGGCTATGGCTACACCTTC.

The rearrangement joins TRBV2 to TRBJ2-1, with 9 bases fitting TRBD2. This CDR3 contains 13 residues. Looked up from germline, CDR1 is SNHLY and CDR2 is FYNNEI. The junction had 11 bases not matched to a gene; V was cut back by 7 bases and J by 13 bases. In DNA form, the CDR3 reads TGTGCCAGCATCTCCCAGCGGGAGGCCCCCCAGTTCTTC. This codes for CASISQREAPQFF.

Points on this clone: Germline and junction disagree at one end, which may indicate a read error. The genes are TRBV7-7 and TRBJ2-7; D not resolved. Germline V gives CDR1 SSHAT, CDR2 FNYEAQ (reference sequence). This CDR3 region has 11 residues. This chain's CDR3 is CASSHICEQYF. The CDR3 DNA reads TGTGCTAGCAGCCACATCTGCGAGCAGTACTTC.

CDR3 DNA: TGTGCCAGCGGTCGACAGGGGGCTTCCACCGGGGAGCTGTTTTTT. Translating it yields CASGRQGASTGELFF. This chain connects TRBV6-5 to TRBJ2-2, with 10 bases aligning to TRBD1. Looked up from germline, CDR1 is MNHEY and CDR2 is SVGAGI. CDR3 length: 15 residues. Trimming at V came to 8 bases and at J to 4 bases, leaving 7 bases not matched to a gene.

The chain has TRBV5-1 and TRBJ2-3, with a tentative D call TRBD1 (5 bases). This CDR3 has 15 residues. Trimming took off 3 bases at V and 2 bases at J, with 13 bases between the two ends. CDR1 and CDR2 (germline): SGHRS, YFSETQ. CDR3 region: CASSSQTASTDTQYF. DNA for the CDR3: TGCGCCAGCAGCTCGCAGACAGCATCCACAGATACGCAGTATTTT.

This chain connects TRBV15 to TRBJ2-7, with 11 bases identical to TRBD2. V shed 0 bases and J 3 bases; nucleotides not matched to a gene: 13. CDR1 and CDR2 (germline): LNHNV, YYDKDF (reference sequence). This CDR3 spans 19 amino acids. For the CDR3, the DNA is TGTGCCACCAGCAGAGATTCGCTCTTCTCCGGGACTAGCGGCTACGAGCAGTACTTC. Protein: CATSRDSLFSGTSGYEQYF.

V and J are TRBV30 and TRBJ2-1, with 10 bases identical to TRBD2. V trimming: 3 bases; J trimming: 0 bases; junction bases outside the gene matches: 2. CDR3 length equals 15 residues. Germline CDR1 is GTSNPN and CDR2 is SVGIG (reference sequence). The CDR3 loop is CAWSPSGSSYNEQFF. The CDR3 nucleotides are TGTGCCTGGAGCCCTAGCGGGAGCTCCTACAATGAGCAGTTCTTC.

The V call is TRBV5-1, the J call TRBJ2-7; perhaps TRBD1 as D (6 bases). V shed 1 base and J shed 7 bases, with 18 bases lying between them. Germline values: CDR1 SGHRS, CDR2 YFSETQ. The CDR3 contains 15 residues. CDR3 protein: CASSLTGTGLWEQYF. Here the CDR3 DNA reads TGCGCCAGCAGCTTGACAGGAACAGGGCTATGGGAGCAGTACTTC.

This chain joins TRBV6-5 and TRBJ1-6; perhaps TRBD1 as D (5 bases). V was cut by 6 bases and J by 10 bases, with 10 bases left in between. CDR1 is MNHEY, CDR2 SVGAGI, per germline. This CDR3 is 12 amino acids long. This CDR3 is CASSWRGSPLHF. CDR3 nucleotide sequence: TGTGCCAGCAGCTGGCGGGGCTCACCCCTCCACTTT.